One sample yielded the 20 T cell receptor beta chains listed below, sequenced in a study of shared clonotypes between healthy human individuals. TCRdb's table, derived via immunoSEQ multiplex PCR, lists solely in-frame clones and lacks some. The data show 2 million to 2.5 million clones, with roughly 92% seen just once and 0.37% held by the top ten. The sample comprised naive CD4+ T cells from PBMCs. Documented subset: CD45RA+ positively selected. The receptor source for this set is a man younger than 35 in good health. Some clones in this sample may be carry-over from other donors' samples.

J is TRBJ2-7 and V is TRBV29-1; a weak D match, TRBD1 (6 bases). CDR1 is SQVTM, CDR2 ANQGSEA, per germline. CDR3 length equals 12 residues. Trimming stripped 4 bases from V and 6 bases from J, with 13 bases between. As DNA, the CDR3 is TGCAGCGTTGGAAAAGGGGGTCGCGAGCAGTACTTC. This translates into CSVGKGGREQYF.

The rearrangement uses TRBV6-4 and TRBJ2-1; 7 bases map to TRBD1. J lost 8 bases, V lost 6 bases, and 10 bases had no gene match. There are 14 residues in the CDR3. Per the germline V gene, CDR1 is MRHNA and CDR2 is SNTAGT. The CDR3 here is CASSLTHRGDEQFF. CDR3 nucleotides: TGTGCCAGCAGCCTGACGCACAGGGGCGATGAGCAGTTCTTC.

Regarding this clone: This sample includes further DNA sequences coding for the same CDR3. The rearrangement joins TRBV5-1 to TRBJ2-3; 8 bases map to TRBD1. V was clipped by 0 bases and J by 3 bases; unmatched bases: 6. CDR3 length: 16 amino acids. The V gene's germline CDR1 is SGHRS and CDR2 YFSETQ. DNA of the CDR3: TGCGCCAGCAGCTTGGCCGGGACAGGTAGGACAGATACGCAGTATTTT. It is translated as CASSLAGTGRTDTQYF.

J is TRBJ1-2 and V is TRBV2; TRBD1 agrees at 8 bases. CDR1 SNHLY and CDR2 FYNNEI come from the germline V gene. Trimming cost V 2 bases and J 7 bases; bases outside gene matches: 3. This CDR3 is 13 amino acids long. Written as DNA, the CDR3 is TGTGCCAGCAGTGAACAGGGGGCGCCTGGCTACACCTTC. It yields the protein CASSEQGAPGYTF. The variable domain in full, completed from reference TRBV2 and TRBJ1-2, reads EPEVTQTPSHQVTQMGQEVILRCVPISNHLYFYWYRQILGQKVEFLVSFYNNEISEKSEIFDDQFSVERPDGSNFTLKIRSTKLEDSAMYFCASSEQGAPGYTFGSGTRLTVV.

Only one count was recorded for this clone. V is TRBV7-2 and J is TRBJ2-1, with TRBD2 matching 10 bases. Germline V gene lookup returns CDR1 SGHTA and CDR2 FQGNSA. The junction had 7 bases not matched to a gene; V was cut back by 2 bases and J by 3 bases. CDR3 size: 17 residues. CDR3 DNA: TGTGCCAGCAGCTTAAGGAGCGGGAGGGTATACTACAATGAGCAGTTCTTC. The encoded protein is CASSLRSGRVYYNEQFF.

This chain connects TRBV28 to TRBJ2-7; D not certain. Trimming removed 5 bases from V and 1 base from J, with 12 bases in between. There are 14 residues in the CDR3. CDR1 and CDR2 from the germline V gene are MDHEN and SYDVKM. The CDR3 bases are TGTGCCAGCAGTCGAACGGGCGCGTCCTACGAGCAGTACTTC. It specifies CASSRTGASYEQYF.

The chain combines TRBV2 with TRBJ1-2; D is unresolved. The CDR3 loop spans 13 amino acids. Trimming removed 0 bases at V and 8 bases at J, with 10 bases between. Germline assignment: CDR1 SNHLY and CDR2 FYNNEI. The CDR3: CASSEAPPTGYTF. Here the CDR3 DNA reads TGTGCCAGCAGTGAAGCTCCTCCAACAGGCTACACCTTC. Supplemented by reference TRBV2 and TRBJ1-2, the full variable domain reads EPEVTQTPSHQVTQMGQEVILRCVPISNHLYFYWYRQILGQKVEFLVSFYNNEISEKSEIFDDQFSVERPDGSNFTLKIRSTKLEDSAMYFCASSEAPPTGYTFGSGTRLTVV.

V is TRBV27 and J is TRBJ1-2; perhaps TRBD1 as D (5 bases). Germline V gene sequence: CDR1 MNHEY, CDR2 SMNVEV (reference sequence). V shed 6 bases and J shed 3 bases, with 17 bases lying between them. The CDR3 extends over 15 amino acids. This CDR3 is CASRGSGNRHYGYTF. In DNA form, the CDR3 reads TGTGCCAGCAGGGGATCAGGGAATAGGCACTATGGCTACACCTTC.

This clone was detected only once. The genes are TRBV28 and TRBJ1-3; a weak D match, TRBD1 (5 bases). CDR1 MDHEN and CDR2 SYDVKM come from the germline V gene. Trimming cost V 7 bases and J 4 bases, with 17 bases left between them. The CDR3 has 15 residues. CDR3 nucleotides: TGTGCCAGCACCCTGGGGGGGGGAGCGGGAAACACCATATATTTT. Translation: CASTLGGGAGNTIYF.

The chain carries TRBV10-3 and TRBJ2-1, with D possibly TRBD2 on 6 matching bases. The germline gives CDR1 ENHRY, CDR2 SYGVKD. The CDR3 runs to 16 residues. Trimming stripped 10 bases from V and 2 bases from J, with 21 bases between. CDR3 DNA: TGTGCCAGCCGCCCGGGTTCCGGAGGGCCCTACAATGAGCAGTTCTTC. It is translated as CASRPGSGGPYNEQFF.

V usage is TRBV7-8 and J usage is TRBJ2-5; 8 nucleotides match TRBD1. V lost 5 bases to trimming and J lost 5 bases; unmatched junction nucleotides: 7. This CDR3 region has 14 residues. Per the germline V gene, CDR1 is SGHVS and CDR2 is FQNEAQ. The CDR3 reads CASSQTGVEETQYF. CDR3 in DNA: TGTGCCAGCAGCCAGACAGGGGTGGAGGAGACCCAGTACTTC.

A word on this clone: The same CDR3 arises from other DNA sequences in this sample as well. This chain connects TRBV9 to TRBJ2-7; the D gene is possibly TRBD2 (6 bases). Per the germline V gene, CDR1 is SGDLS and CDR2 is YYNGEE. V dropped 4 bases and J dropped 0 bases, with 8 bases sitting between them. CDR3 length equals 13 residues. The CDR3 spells CASSSGSSYEQYF. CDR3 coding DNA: TGTGCCAGCAGCTCCGGGAGCTCCTACGAGCAGTACTTC.

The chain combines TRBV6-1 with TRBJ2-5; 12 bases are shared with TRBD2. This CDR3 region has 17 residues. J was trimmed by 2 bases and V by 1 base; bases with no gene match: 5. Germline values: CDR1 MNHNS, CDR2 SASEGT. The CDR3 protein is CASSEGILAGGQETQYF. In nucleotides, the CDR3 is TGTGCCAGCAGTGAAGGCATTCTAGCGGGAGGGCAAGAGACCCAGTACTTC.

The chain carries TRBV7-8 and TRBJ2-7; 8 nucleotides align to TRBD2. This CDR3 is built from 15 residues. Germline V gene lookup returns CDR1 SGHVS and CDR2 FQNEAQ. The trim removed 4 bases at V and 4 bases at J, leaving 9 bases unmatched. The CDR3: CASSSGTGGVYEQYF. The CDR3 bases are TGTGCCAGCAGCTCTGGGACCGGGGGGGTGTACGAGCAGTACTTC.

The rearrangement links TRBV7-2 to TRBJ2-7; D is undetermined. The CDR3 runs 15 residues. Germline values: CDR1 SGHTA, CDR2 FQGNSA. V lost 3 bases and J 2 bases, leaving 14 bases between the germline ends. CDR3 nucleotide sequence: TGTGCCAGCAGCTTGGGTATAACACGCACCTACGAGCAGTACTTC. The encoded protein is CASSLGITRTYEQYF. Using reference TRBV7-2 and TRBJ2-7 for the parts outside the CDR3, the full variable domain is GAGVSQSPSNKVTEKGKDVELRCDPISGHTALYWYRQSLGQGLEFLIYFQGNSAPDKSGLPSDRFSAERTGGSVSTLTIQRTQQEDSAVYLCASSLGITRTYEQYFGPGTRLTVT.

The CDR3 nucleotides are TGTGCCAGCGAAAACGGTAGGAGGTACAATGAGCAGTTCTTC. It yields the protein CASENGRRYNEQFF. The chain couples TRBV2 to TRBJ2-1; D is possibly TRBD2 (5 bases). The germline V and J ends were trimmed by 8 bases and 4 bases, with 15 bases remaining between them. Germline V CDR1 and CDR2: SNHLY, FYNNEI. The CDR3 consists of 14 residues.

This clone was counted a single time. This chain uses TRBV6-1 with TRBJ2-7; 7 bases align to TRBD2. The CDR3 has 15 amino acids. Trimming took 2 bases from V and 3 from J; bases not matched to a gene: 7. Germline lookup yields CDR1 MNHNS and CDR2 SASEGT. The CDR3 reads CASSERGETHYEQYF. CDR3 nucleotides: TGTGCCAGCAGTGAACGGGGGGAAACCCACTACGAGCAGTACTTC.

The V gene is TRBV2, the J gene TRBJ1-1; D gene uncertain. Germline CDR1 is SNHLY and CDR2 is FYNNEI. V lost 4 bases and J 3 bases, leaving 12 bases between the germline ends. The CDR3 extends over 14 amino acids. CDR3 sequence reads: CASSAVIGDTEAFF. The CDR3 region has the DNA TGTGCCAGCAGTGCTGTGATCGGGGACACTGAAGCTTTCTTT. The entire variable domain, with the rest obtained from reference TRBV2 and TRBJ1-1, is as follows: EPEVTQTPSHQVTQMGQEVILRCVPISNHLYFYWYRQILGQKVEFLVSFYNNEISEKSEIFDDQFSVERPDGSNFTLKIRSTKLEDSAMYFCASSAVIGDTEAFFGQGTRLTVV.

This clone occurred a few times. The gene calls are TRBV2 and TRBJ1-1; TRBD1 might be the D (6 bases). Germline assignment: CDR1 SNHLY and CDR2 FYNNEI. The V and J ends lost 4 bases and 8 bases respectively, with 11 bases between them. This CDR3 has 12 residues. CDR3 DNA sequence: TGTGCCAGCAGTGTAGAGGGGGTGGAAGCTTTCTTT. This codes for CASSVEGVEAFF.

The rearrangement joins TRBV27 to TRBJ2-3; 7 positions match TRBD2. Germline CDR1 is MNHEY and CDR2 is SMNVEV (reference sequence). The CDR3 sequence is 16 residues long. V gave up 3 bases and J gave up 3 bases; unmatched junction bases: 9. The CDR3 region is CASSFSIAGATDTQYF. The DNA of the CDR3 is TGTGCCAGCAGTTTCTCGATAGCGGGCGCGACAGATACGCAGTATTTT.